The 15 T cell receptor beta chains below were found in one sample sequenced in a study of blood T cells in healthy people across ages. Primers used in a second PCR of about 6 to 11 cycles were a sample-barcoded 5' primer and a J-beta primer mix. Each CDR3 protein gets one entry after TCRdb re-called the 5' RACE reads with MiXCR. This repertoire shows around 1,000,000 distinct CDR3 sequences, approximately 25% found once; its top ten account for approximately 0.79%. This sample was shared with a second study, whose subject was T cells of mothers and their children.

What was sequenced was blood. The receptors shown here come from a girl aged 2 to 9 in good health.

This clonotype was seen only a few times. CDR3 nucleotide sequence: TGTGCCAGCAGCCGGACATCCTTCTCTGGGGCCAACGTCCTGACTTTC. As protein: CASSRTSFSGANVLTF. The chain links TRBV2 to TRBJ2-6, with D possibly TRBD1 on 5 matching bases. The CDR3 totals 16 residues. Germline-derived CDR1 and CDR2 are SNHLY and FYNNEI. V was pared by 6 bases and J by 0 bases, with 12 bases between.

This clonotype has at least ten counts. The J gene is TRBJ2-7, the V gene TRBV29-1; a possible D gene is TRBD2 (5 bases). The CDR3 spans 11 residues. V lost 3 bases and J lost 4, with 7 bases in between. CDR1 is SQVTM, CDR2 ANQGSEA, per germline. In DNA, the CDR3 is TGCAGCGTTGATGAGGGTTACGAGCAGTACTTC. Translated: CSVDEGYEQYF.

This clonotype was recorded at least ten times. The V call is TRBV4-2, the J call TRBJ2-5; 12 bases match TRBD2. The CDR3 covers 18 residues. V was clipped by 2 bases and J by 0 bases; unmatched bases: 7. Germline values: CDR1 LGHNA, CDR2 YNFKEQ. In nucleotides, the CDR3 is TGTGCCAGCAGCCAAAGTCCCGGGACTAGCGGGCACCAAGAGACCCAGTACTTC. Its protein product is CASSQSPGTSGHQETQYF.

The rearrangement links TRBV4-1 to TRBJ2-5; D gene uncertain. The CDR3 runs 14 residues. V lost 0 bases and J lost 0, with 5 bases in between. Per germline, CDR1 MGHRA and CDR2 YSYEKL. CDR3 sequence (DNA): TGCGCCAGCAGCCAAGAGGGTTACCAAGAGACCCAGTACTTC. It translates to CASSQEGYQETQYF.

A word on this clonotype: A read error may account for a junction end that differs from germline. This chain joins TRBV7-7 and TRBJ2-2; D is ambiguous. The CDR3 covers 17 residues. Per germline, CDR1 SSHAT and CDR2 FNYEAQ (reference sequence). Written as DNA, the CDR3 is TGTGCTAGCAGCTCCCGATACCCAGGAGCGAACACCGGGGAGCTGTTTTTT. It yields the protein CASSSRYPGANTGELFF. The full variable domain, its missing parts supplied by reference TRBV7-7 and TRBJ2-2, is GAGVSQSPRYKVTKRGQDVTLRCDPISSHATLYWYQQALGQGPEFLTYFNYEAQPDKSGLPSDRFSAERPEGSISTLTIQRTEQRDSAMYRCASSSRYPGANTGELFFGEGSRLTVL.

This clonotype was found a few times. This chain uses TRBV7-9 with TRBJ2-7, with 7 bases identical to TRBD1. Germline CDR1 and CDR2: SEHNR and FQNEAQ (reference sequence). This CDR3 is built from 15 residues. J was trimmed by 7 bases and V by 0 bases; bases with no gene match: 9. In DNA form, the CDR3 reads TGTGCCAGCAGCTTAGCGACAGGGTTTCTGGGGGAGCAGTACTTC. The encoded protein is CASSLATGFLGEQYF.

This clonotype was seen more than once but under ten times. J is TRBJ1-1 and V is TRBV7-2, with unresolved D. Trimming took 5 bases from V and 8 from J, leaving 9 bases between them. The CDR3 runs to 11 residues. CDR1 is SGHTA, CDR2 FQGNSA, per germline. DNA for the CDR3: TGTGCCAGCAGCCCCTTTGGGGAAGCTTTCTTT. Encoded protein: CASSPFGEAFF.

There are a few counts of this clonotype. The junction departs from the called germline gene at one end, perhaps through a read error. The J gene is TRBJ2-5, the V gene TRBV5-1, with D possibly matching TRBD1 (5 bases). The CDR3 contains 16 residues. The germline V gene encodes CDR1 SGHRS and CDR2 YFSETQ. DNA of the CDR3: TGCGCCAGCAGCTTGACTATTATGACAGCGACCTACGAGCAGTGCTTC. Its protein product is CASSLTIMTATYEQCF.

This clonotype was counted between two and nine times. At one boundary the junction diverges from the germline segment, which might be a read error. V is TRBV7-3 and J is TRBJ1-4; a possible D gene is TRBD1 (5 bases). Per germline, CDR1 SGHTA and CDR2 FQGTGA. The CDR3 has 15 residues. This CDR3 is CASSLSGGANKKLFF. The CDR3 DNA reads as TGTGCCAGCAGCTTATCTGGTGGGGCTAATAAAAAACTGTTTTTT.

Here the CDR3 reads CATSDPAGAFTDTQYF. The DNA of the CDR3 is TGTGCCACCAGTGATCCAGCGGGGGCCTTCACAGATACGCAGTATTTT. The chain carries TRBV24-1 and TRBJ2-3, with 8 bases lining up with TRBD2. CDR1 and CDR2 from the germline V gene are KGHDR and SFDVKD. Trimming at V came to 3 bases and at J to 2 bases, leaving 6 bases not matched to a gene. This CDR3 spans 16 amino acids.

This clonotype appeared a few times. This sequence joins TRBV7-2 and TRBJ2-1; TRBD2 is a possible D gene (5 bases). The germline V gene encodes CDR1 SGHTA and CDR2 FQGNSA. The CDR3 extends over 15 amino acids. Trimming cost V 1 base and J 5 bases, with 12 bases left between them. CDR3 residues: CASSLVSGVDNEQFF. CDR3 nucleotide sequence: TGTGCCAGCAGCTTAGTTTCCGGGGTGGACAATGAGCAGTTCTTC.

The chain is built from TRBV7-2 and TRBJ2-4; 7 nucleotides line up with TRBD2. V shed 1 base, J shed 6 bases, and the junction held 6 bases outside the gene matches. This CDR3 is built from 15 residues. CDR1 is SGHTA, CDR2 FQGNSA, per germline. DNA for the CDR3: TGTGCCAGCAGCTTAGGACTAGCCGGGACAAACATTCAGTACTTC. Translating gives CASSLGLAGTNIQYF.

This clonotype was seen only once. This chain connects TRBV20-1 to TRBJ2-2, with TRBD1 as a possible D gene (6 bases). The CDR3 consists of 15 residues. Between the trimmed V and J ends, which lost 3 bases and 5 bases, there was a span of 16 bases. The V gene's germline CDR1 is DFQATT and CDR2 SNEGSKA (reference sequence). The CDR3 DNA follows: TGCAGTGCTAGGTGGGGGACAAGCCGGACCGGGGAGCTGTTTTTT. Amino acids: CSARWGTSRTGELFF.

Only a few counts were recorded for this clonotype. The rearrangement uses TRBV7-2 and TRBJ2-5, with 7 nucleotides matching TRBD1. The trim removed 5 bases at V and 2 bases at J, leaving 8 bases unmatched. This CDR3 region has 15 residues. Germline V gives CDR1 SGHTA, CDR2 FQGNSA. The chain's CDR3 is CASSHGDRLQETQYF. DNA for the CDR3: TGTGCCAGCAGCCACGGGGACAGATTACAAGAGACCCAGTACTTC.

Only a few counts were recorded for this clonotype. The gene calls are TRBV7-2 and TRBJ2-3, with 9 positions matching TRBD1. The CDR3 spans 14 residues. Germline V gene data show CDR1 as SGHTA and CDR2 as FQGNSA. V was pared by 5 bases and J by 6 bases, with 6 bases of the junction left unmatched. The CDR3 loop reads CASSRGQGWDTQYF. CDR3 sequence (DNA): TGTGCCAGCAGCCGAGGACAGGGGTGGGATACGCAGTATTTT.